Listed here are 10 T cell receptor beta chains from one sample, sequenced in a study of T-cell reconstitution after alpha-beta-depleted transplantation in children. As it was prepared, the TCRbeta library received unique molecular identifiers. TCRdb ran MiXCR on the PCR reads and lists one entry per CDR3 protein. The data show about 100,000 distinct CDR3 sequences, with about 6% seen just once and roughly 25% held by the top ten. This specimen was PBMCs, mostly from graft donor cells, taken 360 days after TCRalphabeta/CD19-depleted stem cell transplant. The receptors originated from a male patient between 2 and 10 years old who had a stem cell transplant for acute lymphoblastic leukemia, so the T cells may come from the graft donor.

This clonotype was seen repeatedly, ten times or more. The V gene is TRBV2, the J gene TRBJ1-2, with 7 bases matching TRBD1. Germline assignment: CDR1 SNHLY and CDR2 FYNNEI. The CDR3 runs 16 residues. Trimming removed 4 bases from V and 2 bases from J; junction bases left unmatched: 10. The CDR3 nucleotides are TGTGCCAGCAGTGGGAGGGGGCGCACCCTAAACTATGGCTACACCTTC. This translates into CASSGRGRTLNYGYTF.

This chain links TRBV7-8 with TRBJ2-7; D is unclear. Germline loops: CDR1 SGHVS, CDR2 FQNEAQ. CDR3 length equals 16 residues. The V and J ends lost 2 bases and 5 bases respectively, with 19 bases between them. CDR3 sequence (DNA): TGTGCCAGCAGCTTACGGCCCCCCGCCGGCGGCCACGAGCAGTACTTC. Translating gives CASSLRPPAGGHEQYF.

This clonotype was observed at least ten times. The chain combines TRBV28 with TRBJ2-3; the D is unclear. Germline V CDR1 and CDR2: MDHEN, SYDVKM. The CDR3 is 12 residues long. Trimming took off 2 bases at V and 4 bases at J, with 4 bases between the two ends. In nucleotides, the CDR3 is TGTGCCAGCAGTTTAATATCAGATACGCAGTATTTT. Translated, it gives CASSLISDTQYF.

This clonotype was observed at least ten times. The rearrangement joins TRBV27 to TRBJ2-7; TRBD1 is a possible D gene (6 bases). Between the trimmed V and J ends, which lost 3 bases and 5 bases, there was a span of 20 bases. Per germline, CDR1 MNHEY and CDR2 SMNVEV (reference sequence). This CDR3 is built from 16 residues. CDR3 in amino acids: CASSFYRDTLRNEQYF. The CDR3, as DNA: TGTGCCAGCAGTTTCTACCGGGACACCTTAAGGAACGAGCAGTACTTC.

This clonotype was detected many times. V gene TRBV4-2 combines with J gene TRBJ2-5; TRBD2 might be the D (5 bases). Per the germline V gene, CDR1 is LGHNA and CDR2 is YNFKEQ. Trimming cost V 0 bases and J 4 bases, with 9 bases left between them. This CDR3 is built from 14 residues. CDR3 region: CASSQDQLGETQYF. The CDR3 region has the DNA TGTGCCAGCAGCCAAGATCAACTAGGAGAGACCCAGTACTTC.

Details on this clonotype: The conserved closing phenylalanine or tryptophan is absent in this CDR3, likely reflecting a read error. CDR3 loop: CASSELGGHLYGYTL. The DNA for the CDR3 is TGTGCCAGCAGTGAATTAGGGGGGCACCTCTATGGCTACACCTTA. V gene TRBV25-1 combines with J gene TRBJ1-2, with TRBD1 as a possible D gene (6 bases). Trimming took 1 base from V and 4 from J, leaving 13 bases between them. Germline loops: CDR1 MGHDK, CDR2 SYGVNS. The CDR3 length is 15 residues.

This clonotype was recorded many times. The chain carries TRBV28 and TRBJ2-5, with D maybe TRBD2 (5 bases). The CDR3 is 11 amino acids. From germline, CDR1 is MDHEN and CDR2 SYDVKM. V was shortened by 10 bases and J by 5 bases, with 11 bases between the two germline ends. CDR3: CAIRGEETQYF. CDR3 DNA sequence: TGTGCCATTCGGGGAGAGGAGACCCAGTACTTC.

This clonotype was found many times. The rearrangement uses TRBV7-9 and TRBJ1-1; TRBD1 might be the D (5 bases). This CDR3 has 12 residues. In germline, CDR1 is SEHNR, CDR2 FQNEAQ (reference sequence). Trimming removed 7 bases from V and 1 base from J, with 7 bases in between. The CDR3 nucleotides are TGTGCCAGCAACGGACAGAACACTGAAGCTTTCTTT. This sequence encodes CASNGQNTEAFF.

This clonotype was detected ten times or more. CDR3 bases: TGTGCCAGCAGTTCCGGACAGGGCTACACCTTC. The encoded protein is CASSSGQGYTF. The genes are TRBV27 and TRBJ1-2; perhaps TRBD1 as D (6 bases). The V gene lost 4 bases and the J gene lost 8 bases, with 8 bases spanning the gap. CDR3 length: 11 amino acids. The V gene's germline CDR1 is MNHEY and CDR2 SMNVEV (reference sequence).

This clonotype appeared many times. This chain links TRBV6-5 with TRBJ2-2; the D gene is possibly TRBD2 (5 bases). CDR3 size: 14 residues. Germline assignment: CDR1 MNHEY and CDR2 SVGAGI. V lost 0 bases and J 6 bases, leaving 8 bases between the germline ends. CDR3 sequence (DNA): TGTGCCAGCAGTTACTCCCAGGAGGCCGGGGAGCTGTTTTTT. It encodes CASSYSQEAGELFF.